The rows below give T cell receptor beta chains drawn from one sample of a study of PD-1 blockade in mismatch repair-deficient tumors. Using immunoSEQ multiplex PCR, the repertoire was profiled, and TCRdb retains in-frame clones only, with some absent. The sample includes 120,000 or so clones, around 86% of them seen just once. Source: peripheral blood, taken 44 weeks after starting pembrolizumab. The receptors here all came from an adult with mismatch repair-deficient cancer. Each CDR3 is given with its conserved first and last residue. The D gene is left open where the match is weak. The size entry is marked missing in some rows and otherwise reads once, few, many or a size class.

J gene: TRBJ2-1
D gene: NA
clone size: NA
V gene: TRBV7-2
CDR3 DNA: TGTGCCAGCAGCTTCTCTCGGCGGTCCAATGAGCAGTTCTTC
CDR3 protein: CASSFSRRSNEQFF

J gene: TRBJ1-2
D gene: NA
clone size: once
V gene: TRBV7-9
CDR3 DNA: TGTGCCAGCAGCCACCCCGACGGTGGCTACACCTTC
CDR3 protein: CASSHPDGGYTF

J gene: TRBJ2-5
D gene: NA
clone size: NA
V gene: TRBV15
CDR3 DNA: TGTGCCACCAGGAAACAGGGCCAAGAGACCCAGTACTTC
CDR3 protein: CATRKQGQETQYF

J gene: TRBJ2-3
D gene: TRBD2
clone size: NA
V gene: TRBV4-3
CDR3 DNA: TGCGCCAGCAGCCAAGCCCTCGAAGGCCAGCGGGAGAATACGCAGTATTTT
CDR3 protein: CASSQALEGQRENTQYF

J gene: TRBJ2-7
D gene: NA
clone size: NA
V gene: TRBV30
CDR3 DNA: TGTGCCTGGAGTGCGCCACCGGGACCCCCGATCAAGCAGTACTTC
CDR3 protein: CAWSAPPGPPIKQYF

J gene: TRBJ2-3
D gene: NA
clone size: NA
V gene: TRBV7-9
CDR3 DNA: TGTGCCAGCAGCCCACTCTCGGGACGCAGCACAGATACGCAGTATTTT
CDR3 protein: CASSPLSGRSTDTQYF

J gene: TRBJ2-2
D gene: TRBD2
clone size: NA
V gene: TRBV29-1
CDR3 DNA: TGCAGCGGAGGACTAGCGGACACCGGGGAGCTGTTTTTT
CDR3 protein: CSGGLADTGELFF

J gene: TRBJ1-2
D gene: NA
clone size: few
V gene: TRBV27
CDR3 DNA: TGTGCCAGCAGTTTACGAGGACCCTTGGAGGGCTACACCTTC
CDR3 protein: CASSLRGPLEGYTF

J gene: TRBJ2-1
D gene: NA
clone size: NA
V gene: TRBV5-8
CDR3 DNA: TGTGCCAGCAGCCAGGGGGGTTGGGGGGCCGAGGACAGTGTCTTC
CDR3 protein: CASSQGGWGAEDSVF

J gene: TRBJ2-3
D gene: TRBD1
clone size: once
V gene: TRBV15
CDR3 DNA: TGTGCCACCAGCCGACAAACAGGGGCTCGAGGAGATACGCAGTATTTT
CDR3 protein: CATSRQTGARGDTQYF

J gene: TRBJ2-5
D gene: NA
clone size: NA
V gene: TRBV15
CDR3 DNA: TGTGCCACCAGCAGAGATCCGGCAGGGGGGAAGACCCAGTACTTC
CDR3 protein: CATSRDPAGGKTQYF

J gene: TRBJ2-3
D gene: TRBD1
clone size: NA
V gene: TRBV11-2
CDR3 DNA: TGTGCCAGCAGCTTAGATTCGGCCACAGGGGAGCAGTATTTT
CDR3 protein: CASSLDSATGEQYF

J gene: TRBJ2-3
D gene: TRBD2
clone size: NA
V gene: TRBV18
CDR3 DNA: TGTGCCAGCTCACTAGCGGGAGTAGCAGATACGCAGTATTTT
CDR3 protein: CASSLAGVADTQYF

J gene: TRBJ2-3
D gene: TRBD1
clone size: NA
V gene: TRBV7-9
CDR3 DNA: TGTGCCAGCAGCTTAAGACAGGGCGAAGATACGCAGTATTTT
CDR3 protein: CASSLRQGEDTQYF

J gene: TRBJ2-3
D gene: TRBD1
clone size: once
V gene: TRBV5-6
CDR3 DNA: TGTGCCAGCAGCTTGGAGGAGACAGGGATCTTTAGCACAGATACGCAGTATTTT
CDR3 protein: CASSLEETGIFSTDTQYF

J gene: TRBJ2-2
D gene: NA
clone size: NA
V gene: TRBV19
CDR3 DNA: TGTGCCAGTAGTGCTTCCGGGCCCCTCCCCGGGGAGCTGTTTTTT
CDR3 protein: CASSASGPLPGELFF

J gene: TRBJ2-7
D gene: NA
clone size: once
V gene: TRBV10-3
CDR3 DNA: TGTGCCATCGGGGATGGGGGGTTCGACGAGCAGTACTTC
CDR3 protein: CAIGDGGFDEQYF

J gene: TRBJ2-7
D gene: NA
clone size: NA
V gene: TRBV7-6
CDR3 DNA: TGTGCCAGCAGCTTAGGTGGTGTGGGTTACGAGCAGTACTTC
CDR3 protein: CASSLGGVGYEQYF

J gene: TRBJ2-7
D gene: NA
clone size: NA
V gene: TRBV7-6
CDR3 DNA: TGTGCCAGCAGCTTAGAGCTCCGGGGCTACGAGCAGTACTTC
CDR3 protein: CASSLELRGYEQYF

J gene: TRBJ1-2
D gene: NA
clone size: NA
V gene: TRBV6-4
CDR3 DNA: TGTGCCAGCAGTGACGGCAGCCCTTACTATGGCTACACCTTC
CDR3 protein: CASSDGSPYYGYTF

J gene: TRBJ1-1
D gene: TRBD1
clone size: once
V gene: TRBV10-3
CDR3 DNA: TGTGCCATCCTCGGGACAGCTAACACTGAAGCTTTCTTT
CDR3 protein: CAILGTANTEAFF

J gene: TRBJ2-7
D gene: NA
clone size: NA
V gene: TRBV27
CDR3 DNA: TGTGCCAGCAGTCCAATCCCCCGGGACAAAGAATACGAGCAGTACTTC
CDR3 protein: CASSPIPRDKEYEQYF

J gene: TRBJ2-1
D gene: NA
clone size: NA
V gene: TRBV5-6
CDR3 DNA: TGTGCCAGCAGCTTGGTATACGGGAGCTCCTACAATGAGCAGTTCTTC
CDR3 protein: CASSLVYGSSYNEQFF

J gene: TRBJ1-5
D gene: NA
clone size: NA
V gene: TRBV21-1
CDR3 DNA: TGTGCCAGCAGCAAAGACGACCCTCGGGACAGGGGACGGGAGTATAGCAATCAGCCCCAGCATTTT
CDR3 protein: CASSKDDPRDRGREYSNQPQHF

J gene: TRBJ2-7
D gene: NA
clone size: NA
V gene: TRBV11-1
CDR3 DNA: TGTGCCAGCAGCCAAAAGGGGGAGGGCCACGAGCAGTACTTC
CDR3 protein: CASSQKGEGHEQYF

J gene: TRBJ1-1
D gene: TRBD1
clone size: NA
V gene: TRBV18
CDR3 DNA: TGTGCCAGCCGGGGACAGGGGGTAAACACTGAAGCTTTCTTT
CDR3 protein: CASRGQGVNTEAFF

J gene: TRBJ2-1
D gene: TRBD1
clone size: NA
V gene: TRBV7-2
CDR3 DNA: TGTGCCAGCAGCTCCGACAGGGGGAGGAATGAGCAGTTCTTC
CDR3 protein: CASSSDRGRNEQFF

J gene: TRBJ2-4
D gene: NA
clone size: NA
V gene: TRBV28
CDR3 DNA: TGTGCCAGCAGTTCCCCGGGTCGGGCCAAAAACATTCAGTACTTC
CDR3 protein: CASSSPGRAKNIQYF

J gene: TRBJ1-2
D gene: NA
clone size: few
V gene: TRBV9
CDR3 DNA: TGTGCCAGCAGCGAGGATGGCTACACCTTC
CDR3 protein: CASSEDGYTF

J gene: TRBJ1-5
D gene: TRBD1
clone size: NA
V gene: TRBV5-1
CDR3 DNA: TGCGCCAGCAGCTTGGCGGGACAGAGCAATCAGCCCCAGCATTTT
CDR3 protein: CASSLAGQSNQPQHF

J gene: TRBJ2-3
D gene: NA
clone size: NA
V gene: TRBV21-1
CDR3 DNA: TGTGCCAGCAGCAGGGGGAGTTGCACAGATACGCAGTATTTT
CDR3 protein: CASSRGSCTDTQYF

J gene: TRBJ2-2
D gene: TRBD1
clone size: once
V gene: TRBV2
CDR3 DNA: TGTGCCAGCAGTGACCCCGGGACAGCGAACACCGGGGAGCTGTTTTTT
CDR3 protein: CASSDPGTANTGELFF

J gene: TRBJ2-6
D gene: NA
clone size: NA
V gene: TRBV5-1
CDR3 DNA: TGCGCCAGCAGCTTTTGGCCCTCTGGGGCCAACGTCCTGACTTTC
CDR3 protein: CASSFWPSGANVLTF

J gene: TRBJ2-7
D gene: TRBD2
clone size: NA
V gene: TRBV28
CDR3 DNA: TGTGCCAGCAGTTCACCAGCGGGAAAGGCCTACGAGCAGTACTTC
CDR3 protein: CASSSPAGKAYEQYF

J gene: TRBJ2-3
D gene: NA
clone size: NA
V gene: TRBV9
CDR3 DNA: TGTGCCAGCAGCGAGGGGGGGAAGGGGCACACAGATACGCAGTATTTT
CDR3 protein: CASSEGGKGHTDTQYF